This TCR beta chain was retrieved from a study of Ad26.COV2.S vaccination and SARS-CoV-2 variants. Some clones are missing from TCRdb's copy, which holds only in-frame ones; the method was immunoSEQ multiplex PCR. Counted here are about 470,000 clones, roughly 87% occurring once; the ten biggest clones make up 4.3%. This sample's treatment: some 20 received Ad26.COV2.S at low or high dose, single or two shots; 5 received placebo; per-sample allocation not given. Sampling took place 63 days after the first vaccine or placebo injection. V gave up 5 bases and J gave up 4 bases; unmatched junction bases: 6. The CDR3 is 15 amino acids. Germline loops: CDR1 SGHNT, CDR2 YYREEE (reference sequence).

The chain has TRBV5-4 and TRBJ2-1; TRBD1 aligns across 10 bases. The sample here was peripheral blood, taken in a trial of Ad26.COV2.S vaccine versus placebo. This receptor was identified in a person between 18 and 60 years old who received the Ad26.COV2.S COVID-19 vaccine or a placebo. CDR3 protein: CASRLTGGRYNEQFF. The CDR3 DNA sequence: TGTGCCAGCAGGCTGACAGGGGGCAGATACAATGAGCAGTTCTTC.